The next 27 T cell receptor beta chains were all read from a single sample in a study of T cell repertoires in cytomegalovirus infection. Their specific antigens are unknown. TCRdb independently ran MiXCR on the reads; one entry per CDR3 protein. The table has roughly 200,000 distinct CDR3 sequences, 38% seen once. Sequenced here: CD8+ T cells from cultured PBMCs, sampled from culture after CMV antigen stimulation. The receptors were sampled from a human donor in good health (CMV status not recorded). Some clones in this sample may be carry-over from other donors' samples.

This chain links TRBV5-6 with TRBJ2-6; no clear D gene. This CDR3 has 12 residues. Trimming cost V 7 bases and J 2 bases, with 4 bases left between them. Germline V gene data show CDR1 as SGHDT and CDR2 as YYEEEE. This CDR3 is CASAPGANVLTF. CDR3 in DNA: TGTGCCAGCGCCCCTGGGGCCAACGTCCTGACTTTC.

This chain connects TRBV29-1 to TRBJ2-1; 9 nucleotides match TRBD1. This CDR3 is built from 18 residues. The ends lost 4 bases at V and 5 bases at J; junction bases unmatched: 18. Germline CDR1 reads SQVTM; CDR2 reads ANQGSEA. In DNA form, the CDR3 reads TGCAGCGTTGTAGGTCACAGGGGGCCGGAGCTAGGTAACAATGAGCAGTTCTTC. The encoded protein is CSVVGHRGPELGNNEQFF.

This clonotype turned up a few times. The chain employs TRBV11-2 and TRBJ2-1; 8 nucleotides agree with TRBD2. The CDR3 consists of 16 residues. From germline, CDR1 is SGHAT and CDR2 FQNNGV. The trim removed 5 bases at V and 4 bases at J, leaving 10 bases unmatched. The DNA of the CDR3 is TGTGCCAGCAGCGCCCGACTAGCGCCTAAGTACAATGAGCAGTTCTTC. This encodes CASSARLAPKYNEQFF.

This CDR3 reads CSARSGTSGYEQYF. CDR3 sequence (DNA): TGCAGTGCTAGATCGGGGACTAGCGGCTACGAGCAGTACTTC. The rearrangement uses TRBV20-1 and TRBJ2-7; TRBD2 aligns across 11 bases. Germline V gene data show CDR1 as DFQATT and CDR2 as SNEGSKA (reference sequence). V shed 2 bases, J shed 3 bases, and the junction held 3 bases outside the gene matches. The CDR3 is 14 amino acids.

V and J are TRBV7-3 and TRBJ1-1, with 10 positions matching TRBD1. CDR3 length: 17 amino acids. V was pared by 1 base and J by 4 bases, with 9 bases of the junction left unmatched. Germline CDR1 and CDR2: SGHTA and FQGTGA. The CDR3 DNA follows: TGTGCCAGCAGCTTAATGGGGTCGGGACAGGGGAGCACTGAAGCTTTCTTT. This sequence encodes CASSLMGSGQGSTEAFF.

The chain carries TRBV7-9 and TRBJ2-7, with D uncertain. V lost 5 bases to trimming and J lost 0 bases, with 8 bases between them. Germline CDR1 SEHNR, CDR2 FQNEAQ (reference sequence). The CDR3 extends over 13 amino acids. Here the CDR3 DNA reads TGTGCCAGCAGCCAAGAGATCTCCTACGAGCAGTACTTC. Protein: CASSQEISYEQYF.

This chain connects TRBV12-5 to TRBJ2-1; 10 nucleotides agree with TRBD2. From germline, CDR1 is LGHNT and CDR2 FRNRAP. The J segment lost 10 bases and the V segment lost 5 bases, leaving 5 bases of the junction unmatched. This CDR3 region has 13 residues. The CDR3, as DNA: TGTGCTAGTGGTCGCGGACTAGCGGACGAGCAGTTCTTC. This encodes CASGRGLADEQFF.

This chain connects TRBV12-3 or TRBV12-4 to TRBJ2-1; D may be TRBD2 (6 bases). This CDR3 has 12 residues. Trimming pared 5 bases from V and 7 bases from J, leaving 9 bases between. In DNA, the CDR3 is TGTGCCAGCAGTGGGGACTCGAATGAGCAGTTCTTC. This gives the protein CASSGDSNEQFF.

The genes are TRBV10-2 and TRBJ2-7, with D perhaps matching TRBD1 or TRBD2 (5 bases each). From germline, CDR1 is WSHSY and CDR2 SAAADI. The CDR3 runs to 13 residues. V lost 8 bases and J 2 bases, leaving 13 bases between the germline ends. This chain's CDR3 is CASGDGAAYEQYF. CDR3 sequence (DNA): TGCGCCAGCGGGGACGGGGCTGCCTACGAGCAGTACTTC.

Only a few counts were recorded for this clonotype. This chain connects TRBV6-1 to TRBJ1-5; D not resolved. This CDR3 region has 14 residues. CDR1 is MNHNS, CDR2 SASEGT, per germline. Trimming took 4 bases from V and 0 from J, leaving 7 bases between them. In DNA form, the CDR3 reads TGTGCCAGCAGTGGGAAATATAGCAATCAGCCCCAGCATTTT. Protein product: CASSGKYSNQPQHF.

The rearrangement joins TRBV3-1 to TRBJ2-1; possible D gene TRBD2, 6 bases. This CDR3 has 14 residues. Germline V gene sequence: CDR1 LGHDT, CDR2 YNNKEL (reference sequence). V lost 4 bases to trimming and J lost 4 bases, with 11 bases between them. Here the CDR3 reads CASSPGRNYNEQFF. The CDR3 nucleotides read TGTGCCAGCAGCCCAGGGAGGAATTACAATGAGCAGTTCTTC.

The gene calls are TRBV6-5 and TRBJ1-6; no clear D. The CDR3 loop spans 16 amino acids. Germline V gene lookup returns CDR1 MNHEY and CDR2 SVGAGI. V gave up 5 bases and J gave up 0 bases, with 11 bases separating them. CDR3 sequence reads: CASSPSSSSYNSPLHF. Written as DNA, the CDR3 is TGTGCCAGCAGTCCGAGCTCAAGCTCCTATAATTCACCCCTCCACTTT.

This clonotype has a handful of counts. The rearrangement uses TRBV7-6 and TRBJ1-4; D is possibly TRBD1 (6 bases). Germline V gene lookup returns CDR1 SGHVS and CDR2 FNYEAQ. Trimming stripped 6 bases from V and 4 bases from J, with 18 bases between. The CDR3 sequence is 16 residues long. The CDR3, as DNA: TGTGCCAGCAGTCCCAGACAGGCCATCCTTAATGAAAAACTGTTTTTT. This encodes CASSPRQAILNEKLFF.

This clonotype was recorded many times. This chain links TRBV7-8 with TRBJ2-5; 10 nucleotides match TRBD2. This CDR3 comprises 15 residues. Germline V gives CDR1 SGHVS, CDR2 FQNEAQ. J lost 4 bases, V lost 2 bases, and 4 bases had no gene match. CDR3 bases: TGTGCCAGCAGCTTATTAGCGGGGGGTGGAGAGACCCAGTACTTC. Encoded protein: CASSLLAGGGETQYF.

This rearrangement joins TRBV10-3 to TRBJ2-1; D not certain. CDR1 is ENHRY, CDR2 SYGVKD, per germline. V lost 2 bases and J lost 4, with 15 bases in between. The CDR3 spans 16 residues. The CDR3 DNA reads as TGTGCCATCAGTGAGGCCCAGACTGGACCTTACAATGAGCAGTTCTTC. It codes for CAISEAQTGPYNEQFF.

This chain links TRBV6-1 with TRBJ2-3; no clear D gene. There are 12 residues in the CDR3. Germline V lookup: CDR1 MNHNS, CDR2 SASEGT. V was clipped by 4 bases and J by 5 bases, with 7 bases between them. Written as DNA, the CDR3 is TGTGCCAGCAGTGTGGGTAGAGATACGCAGTATTTT. This encodes CASSVGRDTQYF.

The rearrangement uses TRBV20-1 and TRBJ1-5; 10 bases are shared with TRBD1. J was trimmed by 6 bases and V by 2 bases; bases with no gene match: 7. Germline assignment: CDR1 DFQATT and CDR2 SNEGSKA (reference sequence). The CDR3 extends over 15 amino acids. This CDR3 is CSARMGQGLGQPQHF. The CDR3 DNA follows: TGCAGTGCTAGAATGGGACAGGGGTTAGGTCAGCCCCAGCATTTT.

The chain couples TRBV5-3 to TRBJ1-1; no definite D call. TRBV5-3 is an open reading frame whose function is uncertain. V lost 8 bases to trimming and J lost 1 base, with 12 bases between them. The CDR3 has 13 residues. CDR3 sequence (DNA): TGTGCCAGCAGCGTGACAAGGAACACTGAAGCTTTCTTT. This gives the protein CASSVTRNTEAFF.

The CDR3 nucleotides read TGTGCCAGCAGTTACTCGGGGGGAATTTCAGATACGCAGTATTTT. Amino acid sequence: CASSYSGGISDTQYF. The chain is built from TRBV6-5 and TRBJ2-3; TRBD2 is a possible D gene (6 bases). Germline-derived CDR1 and CDR2 are MNHEY and SVGAGI. Trimming pared 0 bases from V and 4 bases from J, leaving 11 bases between. CDR3 length equals 15 residues.

This rearrangement joins TRBV19 to TRBJ2-1; D possibly corresponds to TRBD1 (6 bases). The CDR3 loop spans 12 amino acids. The germline CDR1 and CDR2 sequences are LNHDA and SQIVND (reference sequence). Trimming removed 5 bases at V and 9 bases at J, with 11 bases between. CDR3 protein: CASSPEGVEQFF. The CDR3, as DNA: TGTGCCAGTAGTCCCGAGGGGGTTGAGCAGTTCTTC.

The V and J genes are TRBV12-3 or TRBV12-4 and TRBJ2-1; TRBD2 matches at 8 bases. The trim removed 5 bases at V and 7 bases at J, leaving 7 bases unmatched. The CDR3 runs to 14 residues. The CDR3 spells CASSRERGRNEQFF. The DNA for the CDR3 is TGTGCCAGCAGTCGCGAGCGGGGGCGAAATGAGCAGTTCTTC.

This rearrangement joins TRBV12-3 or TRBV12-4 to TRBJ1-1; D gene ambiguous. The length of the CDR3 is 13 residues. The ends were cut back, 4 bases at V and 1 base at J, with 7 bases in the middle. The CDR3 DNA is TGTGCCAGCAGTTATTGGGGGAACACTGAAGCTTTCTTT. Translating it yields CASSYWGNTEAFF.

This clonotype was seen just once. The chain is built from TRBV5-1 and TRBJ1-1; D is unclear. V dropped 1 base and J dropped 0 bases, with 10 bases sitting between them. The CDR3 is 15 residues long. CDR1 and CDR2 (germline): SGHRS, YFSETQ. For the CDR3, the DNA is TGCGCCAGCAGCTTGAGAGGCCAGATGAACACTGAAGCTTTCTTT. As protein: CASSLRGQMNTEAFF.

The V and J genes are TRBV7-1 and TRBJ2-7, with D possibly TRBD1 on 5 matching bases. TRBV7-1 is given ORF status, its function remaining uncertain. The CDR3 is 13 amino acids. V lost 5 bases to trimming and J lost 0 bases, with 8 bases between them. The CDR3 protein is CASSRQSSYEQYF. Here the CDR3 DNA reads TGTGCCAGCAGCCGACAGAGCTCCTACGAGCAGTACTTC.

Only a few counts were recorded for this clonotype. This chain connects TRBV7-8 to TRBJ2-3; 9 positions agree with TRBD2. Germline V gene sequence: CDR1 SGHVS, CDR2 FQNEAQ. The junction had 4 bases not matched to a gene; V was cut back by 1 base and J by 2 bases. This CDR3 comprises 16 residues. The CDR3 here is CASSLEASGITDTQYF. The CDR3, as DNA: TGTGCCAGCAGCTTAGAAGCTAGCGGGATCACAGATACGCAGTATTTT.

The V call is TRBV7-9, the J call TRBJ2-3, with TRBD1 as a possible D gene (6 bases). The CDR3 covers 15 residues. Germline V gene sequence: CDR1 SEHNR, CDR2 FQNEAQ (reference sequence). V gave up 4 bases and J gave up 2 bases, with 13 bases separating them. CDR3 sequence reads: CASSSLGGPTDTQYF. CDR3 in DNA: TGTGCCAGCAGCTCCCTTGGGGGCCCCACAGATACGCAGTATTTT.

The chain combines TRBV5-5 with TRBJ1-1; D not certain. The V and J ends lost 4 bases and 9 bases respectively, with 13 bases between them. Germline V CDR1 and CDR2: SGHKS, YYEKEE (reference sequence). The CDR3 has 12 residues. The CDR3 protein is CASSRRLWKAFF. DNA of the CDR3: TGTGCCAGCAGCCGGAGGTTGTGGAAAGCTTTCTTT. Complete variable domain (other parts from reference TRBV5-5 and TRBJ1-1): DAGVTQSPTHLIKTRGQQVTLRCSPISGHKSVSWYQQVLGQGPQFIFQYYEKEERGRGNFPDRFSARQFPNYSSELNVNALLLGDSALYLCASSRRLWKAFFGQGTRLTVV.